This is a list of T cell receptor beta chains from one sample in a study of blood T cells in healthy people across ages. TCRdb analysed the 5' RACE reads with MiXCR anew, one entry per CDR3 protein. The sample yields about 1.8 million distinct CDR3 sequences, 49% seen once. Sequenced: blood. These receptors all come from a woman between 40 and 55 years old in good health. Each CDR3 is given with its conserved first and last residue. D genes are given only for firm matches. A clone size is listed for some rows: how often the clone was seen (once, few, many), or a class if it is expanded.

size	D	V	length	J	CDR3	DNA
.	.	TRBV3-1	12	TRBJ2-1	CASSQRPGEQFF	TGTGCCAGCAGCCAGAGGCCGGGTGAGCAGTTCTTC
.	.	TRBV5-1	15	TRBJ2-5	CASSLRTQTQETQYF	TGCGCCAGCAGCTTAAGGACGCAGACCCAAGAGACCCAGTACTTC
.	.	TRBV13	14	TRBJ2-5	CASSETSRGETQYF	TGTGCCAGCAGCGAAACTAGTAGGGGAGAGACCCAGTACTTC
.	TRBD2	TRBV28	15	TRBJ2-7	CASSGAGVSFYEQYF	TGTGCCAGCAGTGGCGCGGGAGTCTCCTTCTACGAGCAGTACTTC
few	.	TRBV5-1	14	TRBJ2-3	CASSLSFYGDTQYF	TGCGCCAGCAGCCTTTCTTTCTATGGTGATACGCAGTATTTT
few	TRBD2	TRBV7-8	16	TRBJ2-5	CASSSRLAGGLETQYF	TGTGCCAGCAGCTCCCGGCTAGCGGGGGGACTAGAGACCCAGTACTTC
.	TRBD1	TRBV2	16	TRBJ1-2	CASSPGTADVGHGYTF	TGTGCCAGCAGTCCTGGGACAGCGGACGTCGGCCATGGCTACACCTTC
.	.	TRBV20-1	13	TRBJ1-2	CSASRRRDYGYTF	TGCAGTGCTAGTCGCAGGAGGGACTATGGCTACACCTTC
few	.	TRBV29-1	14	TRBJ2-5	CSVRVRGVQETQYF	TGCAGCGTCCGCGTTCGCGGGGTTCAAGAGACCCAGTACTTC
.	.	TRBV4-1	14	TRBJ2-5	CASSHPGTRGAQYF	TGCGCCAGCAGCCATCCTGGGACTCGAGGGGCCCAGTACTTC
few	.	TRBV7-2	15	TRBJ2-1	CASSPPGARRNEQFF	TGTGCCAGCAGCCCGCCCGGGGCGAGAAGGAATGAGCAGTTCTTC
.	.	TRBV20-1	13	TRBJ1-4	CSAINRVNEKLFF	TGCAGTGCTATAAACAGGGTTAATGAAAAACTGTTTTTT
.	.	TRBV6-4	13	TRBJ2-1	CASSEDGGGEQFF	TGTGCCAGCAGTGAGGACGGCGGAGGTGAGCAGTTCTTC
.	TRBD1	TRBV5-5	17	TRBJ1-5	CASGLGPRGRVDQPQHF	TGTGCCAGCGGCTTGGGGCCCAGGGGGCGAGTAGATCAGCCCCAGCATTTT
.	TRBD1	TRBV7-2	14	TRBJ1-2	CASSLQRTGHGYTF	TGTGCCAGCAGTCTACAGCGGACAGGCCATGGCTACACCTTC
few	.	TRBV14	15	TRBJ2-1	CASSQDNREYNEQFF	TGTGCCAGCAGCCAAGATAACAGGGAATACAATGAGCAGTTCTTC
few	.	TRBV27	19	TRBJ2-6	CASSLSGGLRRFGANVLTF	TGTGCCAGCAGTTTATCGGGGGGTCTTCGAAGGTTTGGGGCCAACGTCCTGACTTTC
few	.	TRBV20-1	18	TRBJ2-7	CSARIVLDSRYLSYEQYF	TGCAGTGCTAGAATTGTGTTGGACAGCCGATATTTAAGCTACGAGCAGTACTTC
.	.	TRBV10-3	12	TRBJ1-2	CAISDNLQGYTF	TGTGCCATCAGTGACAACTTACAGGGTTACACCTTC
few	.	TRBV13	13	TRBJ2-3	CASSPSTQDTQYF	TGTGCCAGCAGCCCCTCCACACAAGATACGCAGTATTTT
few	.	TRBV5-1	15	TRBJ2-7	CASSLDPGETYEQYF	TGCGCCAGCAGCTTGGACCCAGGTGAAACCTACGAGCAGTACTTC
.	.	TRBV27	15	TRBJ2-6	CASKKREAGANVLTF	TGTGCCAGCAAGAAAAGGGAGGCTGGGGCCAACGTCCTGACTTTC
.	TRBD1	TRBV20-1	15	TRBJ2-7	CSANQGASSYNEQYF	TGCAGTGCTAACCAGGGGGCGAGCTCCTACAATGAGCAGTACTTC
.	.	TRBV7-2	11	TRBJ2-3	CASRGGSTQYF	TGTGCCAGCAGAGGGGGGAGTACGCAGTATTTT
.	.	TRBV7-2	16	TRBJ1-5	CASSLAGGNSNQPQHF	TGTGCCAGCAGCTTAGCTGGCGGGAATAGCAATCAGCCCCAGCATTTT
.	TRBD2	TRBV20-1	14	TRBJ2-7	CSARGLAGVYEQYF	TGCAGTGCTAGGGGTCTAGCGGGGGTCTACGAGCAGTACTTC
few	TRBD2	TRBV4-1	15	TRBJ2-1	CASSQDPGGVDEQFF	TGCGCCAGCAGCCAAGATCCCGGGGGGGTAGATGAGCAGTTCTTC
.	.	TRBV10-3	14	TRBJ1-6	CAISGGDPNSPLHF	TGTGCCATCAGTGGTGGAGATCCTAATTCACCCCTCCACTTT
many	TRBD1	TRBV7-2	15	TRBJ2-7	CASSLATGIIYEQYF	TGTGCCAGCAGCTTAGCGACAGGGATTATCTACGAGCAGTACTTC
.	TRBD1	TRBV6-5	14	TRBJ2-5	CASRKAGTGGAQYF	TGTGCCAGCCGGAAGGCCGGGACAGGGGGAGCCCAGTACTTC
.	.	TRBV7-2	13	TRBJ2-5	CASSLMTSYEQYF	TGTGCCAGCAGCTTGATGACTAGTTATGAGCAGTACTTC
few	TRBD2	TRBV9	18	TRBJ2-1	CASSAILTSGGALNEQFF	TGTGCCAGCAGCGCGATCCTCACTAGCGGGGGGGCCTTAAATGAGCAGTTCTTC
.	.	TRBV20-1	12	TRBJ2-3	CSARKGSDTQYF	TGCAGTGCTAGAAAGGGTTCCGATACGCAGTATTTT
few	.	TRBV29-1	12	TRBJ2-1	CSAGRSYNEQFF	TGCAGCGCGGGACGGAGCTACAATGAGCAGTTCTTC
.	TRBD1	TRBV7-3	16	TRBJ2-1	CASSLHSGQGFNEQFF	TGTGCCAGCAGCTTACATTCCGGACAGGGATTTAATGAGCAGTTCTTC
.	TRBD1	TRBV4-1	14	TRBJ2-3	CASTLQPGDRTQYF	TGCGCCAGCACCCTACAGCCGGGGGACAGGACGCAGTATTTT
few	.	TRBV28	16	TRBJ2-3	CASSFQDAPDTDTQYF	TGTGCCAGCAGTTTCCAGGACGCACCCGACACAGATACGCAGTATTTT
few	TRBD2	TRBV12-3/TRBV12-4	15	TRBJ2-7	CASSGGLADPYEQYF	TGTGCCAGCAGTGGGGGACTAGCGGACCCCTACGAGCAGTACTTC